Presented here are 19 T cell receptor beta chains from one specimen sequenced in a study of naive and memory T cell subsets. Two oligonucleotides, mixed equimolar, formed the beta constant-region primer covering TRBC1 and TRBC2. Nested alpha and beta constant-region primers with the SP2 primer drove four PCR rounds on ligated cDNA. Each CDR3 protein is one row after TCRdb ran MiXCR on the UMI-ligation and nested PCR reads. The table has over 110,000 distinct CDR3 sequences, approximately 20% seen once. Study observations and caveats: A few larger clonotypes appeared in naive repertoires, especially CD8, possibly memory cells re-expressing CD45RA.

Antigens for these TCRs are unknown. The sample consisted of naive CD8+ T cells from blood. Receptors originate from a human donor in good health.

V is TRBV19 and J is TRBJ1-2, with 10 bases lining up with TRBD1. CDR1 LNHDA and CDR2 SQIVND come from the germline V gene (reference sequence). The J segment lost 8 bases and the V segment lost 0 bases, leaving 9 bases of the junction unmatched. The CDR3 runs to 16 residues. The CDR3 DNA is TGTGCCAGTAGTATAGATTTTGGGACAGGGGCGTCCGGCTACACCTTC. It is translated as CASSIDFGTGASGYTF.

The chain combines TRBV19 with TRBJ2-2; D is unresolved. Germline V gene sequence: CDR1 LNHDA, CDR2 SQIVND (reference sequence). V was cut by 3 bases and J by 5 bases, with 7 bases left in between. This CDR3 has 13 amino acids. In DNA, the CDR3 is TGTGCCAGTAGTATGGTCGGGACCGGGGAGCTGTTTTTT. Translation gives CASSMVGTGELFF.

This chain links TRBV29-1 with TRBJ2-1; D is unresolved. The CDR3 is 11 residues long. V was cut by 3 bases and J by 4 bases, with 4 bases left in between. The germline CDR1 and CDR2 sequences are SQVTM and ANQGSEA. In DNA form, the CDR3 reads TGCAGCGTTGACTTATACAATGAGCAGTTCTTC. This translates into CSVDLYNEQFF.

The sample holds a few counts of this clonotype. V is TRBV28 and J is TRBJ1-2, with 9 bases identical to TRBD1. The trim removed 3 bases at V and 8 bases at J, leaving 7 bases unmatched. The CDR3 covers 14 residues. Germline V gene data show CDR1 as MDHEN and CDR2 as SYDVKM. In DNA, the CDR3 is TGTGCCAGCAGTTTCACGGGACAGGGTTGGGGCTACACCTTC. Amino acid sequence: CASSFTGQGWGYTF.

The gene calls are TRBV28 and TRBJ1-2, with 8 bases that match TRBD1. The CDR3 sequence is 13 residues long. Germline V gene lookup returns CDR1 MDHEN and CDR2 SYDVKM. The V and J ends lost 7 bases and 2 bases, in that order; junction bases with no gene match: 3. CDR3 residues: CASIRQGNYGYTF. The CDR3 region has the DNA TGTGCCAGCATCAGACAGGGGAACTATGGCTACACCTTC.

This clonotype came up many times. The chain is built from TRBV19 and TRBJ2-3; tentatively, D is TRBD1 or TRBD2 (5 bases each). Germline CDR1 reads LNHDA; CDR2 reads SQIVND (reference sequence). V lost 4 bases and J 7 bases, leaving 27 bases between the germline ends. CDR3 size: 18 residues. CDR3 nucleotides: TGTGCCAGTAGTAACCTCGGGGCCCCGCCTACGGGGAGCTATACGCAGTATTTT. The encoded protein is CASSNLGAPPTGSYTQYF.

The chain has TRBV20-1 and TRBJ1-1, with D unresolved. The V gene's germline CDR1 is DFQATT and CDR2 SNEGSKA (reference sequence). CDR3 length: 15 amino acids. The germline V and J ends were trimmed by 0 bases and 4 bases, with 15 bases remaining between them. The CDR3 coding sequence is TGCAGTGCTAGAGAATCTATTTTGGTGGGCACTGAAGCTTTCTTT. This translates into CSARESILVGTEAFF.

This clonotype has only a few counts. The genes are TRBV28 and TRBJ1-2; D is unclear. The CDR3 is 16 residues long. CDR1 MDHEN and CDR2 SYDVKM come from the germline V gene. The V gene lost 2 bases and the J gene lost 2 bases, with 15 bases spanning the gap. CDR3 nucleotides: TGTGCCAGCAGTTTAATAAAACAGCCGGCAAACTATGGCTACACCTTC. Its translation: CASSLIKQPANYGYTF.

The chain is built from TRBV28 and TRBJ1-5, with D possibly TRBD1 on 5 matching bases. CDR1 and CDR2 (germline): MDHEN, SYDVKM. V lost 7 bases, J lost 0 bases, and 16 bases lay in between. The CDR3 loop spans 16 amino acids. CDR3 loop: CASTTWGVDSNQPQHF. DNA of the CDR3: TGTGCCAGCACGACGTGGGGGGTTGATAGCAATCAGCCCCAGCATTTT.

This clonotype has a handful of counts. The chain carries TRBV5-1 and TRBJ2-7, with 8 positions matching TRBD2. This CDR3 contains 15 residues. Germline V gene data show CDR1 as SGHRS and CDR2 as YFSETQ. V trimming: 3 bases; J trimming: 2 bases; junction bases outside the gene matches: 7. The CDR3 reads CASSWASGSTYEQYF. CDR3 sequence (DNA): TGCGCCAGCAGCTGGGCTAGCGGGTCGACCTACGAGCAGTACTTC.

The chain employs TRBV7-2 and TRBJ2-1, with 11 bases matching TRBD2. Germline CDR1 SGHTA, CDR2 FQGNSA. The CDR3 is made up of 15 amino acids. V was clipped by 1 base and J by 9 bases; unmatched bases: 5. Here the CDR3 reads CASSLVLAGGREQFF. The CDR3 bases are TGTGCCAGCAGCTTAGTGCTAGCGGGAGGACGTGAGCAGTTCTTC.

The chain couples TRBV11-1 to TRBJ2-3; tentatively, D is TRBD2 (5 bases). Per the germline V gene, CDR1 is SGHAT and CDR2 is FQDESV (reference sequence). Trimming took off 1 base at V and 2 bases at J, with 13 bases between the two ends. CDR3 length: 16 amino acids. The DNA for the CDR3 is TGTGCCAGCAGCTTAGTACCAAGCGGACTCACAGATACGCAGTATTTT. It yields the protein CASSLVPSGLTDTQYF.

Only a few counts were recorded for this clonotype. The V and J genes are TRBV20-1 and TRBJ1-2; 7 nucleotides align to TRBD1. The germline V gene has CDR1 DFQATT and CDR2 SNEGSKA (reference sequence). With V trimmed by 6 bases and J by 1 base, 8 bases remained unmatched. The CDR3 spans 14 residues. The CDR3 DNA reads as TGCAGTGCCCAGGGGGGCCACCGTAACTATGGCTACACCTTC. Its protein is CSAQGGHRNYGYTF.

CDR3 sequence reads: CASGGTLETQYF. CDR3 sequence (DNA): TGTGCCAGCGGTGGGACGCTAGAGACCCAGTACTTC. The V gene is TRBV28, the J gene TRBJ2-5, with D perhaps matching TRBD1 or TRBD2 (5 bases each). Germline CDR1 reads MDHEN; CDR2 reads SYDVKM. Trimming removed 8 bases at V and 4 bases at J, with 11 bases between. This CDR3 is 12 amino acids long.

This clonotype was detected a few times. V usage is TRBV7-6 and J usage is TRBJ1-1; the match to TRBD1 covers 7 bases. J lost 1 base, V lost 1 base, and 6 bases had no gene match. Per germline, CDR1 SGHVS and CDR2 FNYEAQ. The CDR3 contains 16 residues. Written as DNA, the CDR3 is TGTGCCAGCAGCTTAGGGCAAGCAGGGGGGAACACTGAAGCTTTCTTT. This sequence encodes CASSLGQAGGNTEAFF.

The CDR3 is CASSIFWLTSNEQFF. Written as DNA, the CDR3 is TGTGCCAGTAGTATCTTCTGGCTGACAAGCAATGAGCAGTTCTTC. The J gene is TRBJ2-1, the V gene TRBV19, with D unclear. The CDR3 is 15 residues long. In germline, CDR1 is LNHDA, CDR2 SQIVND (reference sequence). Trimming pared 3 bases from V and 6 bases from J, leaving 15 bases between.

The chain is built from TRBV12-3 or TRBV12-4 and TRBJ2-1, with D unclear. The germline V and J ends were trimmed by 2 bases and 5 bases, with 10 bases remaining between them. The CDR3 has 14 residues. CDR3 DNA: TGTGCCAGCAGTTTACTAGACCGGCACAATGAGCAGTTCTTC. Its protein is CASSLLDRHNEQFF.

In this sample, this clonotype turned up many times. The chain uses TRBV27 and TRBJ2-3; D is perhaps TRBD2 (5 bases). Trimming took 3 bases from V and 2 from J, leaving 18 bases between them. The V gene's germline CDR1 is MNHEY and CDR2 SMNVEV (reference sequence). The CDR3 extends over 17 amino acids. This CDR3 reads CASSFGILGTVTDTQYF. The CDR3 DNA reads TGTGCCAGCAGTTTTGGGATACTAGGAACCGTCACAGATACGCAGTATTTT.

The chain has TRBV27 and TRBJ2-7; a weak D match, TRBD2 (6 bases). Trimming left V 8 bases short and J 1 base short, with 15 bases between. Germline values: CDR1 MNHEY, CDR2 SMNVEV (reference sequence). The CDR3 is made up of 14 amino acids. The CDR3 DNA sequence: TGTGCCAGCGCCCCAGTTGGGGGGTCCTACGAGCAGTACTTC. Translated, it gives CASAPVGGSYEQYF.